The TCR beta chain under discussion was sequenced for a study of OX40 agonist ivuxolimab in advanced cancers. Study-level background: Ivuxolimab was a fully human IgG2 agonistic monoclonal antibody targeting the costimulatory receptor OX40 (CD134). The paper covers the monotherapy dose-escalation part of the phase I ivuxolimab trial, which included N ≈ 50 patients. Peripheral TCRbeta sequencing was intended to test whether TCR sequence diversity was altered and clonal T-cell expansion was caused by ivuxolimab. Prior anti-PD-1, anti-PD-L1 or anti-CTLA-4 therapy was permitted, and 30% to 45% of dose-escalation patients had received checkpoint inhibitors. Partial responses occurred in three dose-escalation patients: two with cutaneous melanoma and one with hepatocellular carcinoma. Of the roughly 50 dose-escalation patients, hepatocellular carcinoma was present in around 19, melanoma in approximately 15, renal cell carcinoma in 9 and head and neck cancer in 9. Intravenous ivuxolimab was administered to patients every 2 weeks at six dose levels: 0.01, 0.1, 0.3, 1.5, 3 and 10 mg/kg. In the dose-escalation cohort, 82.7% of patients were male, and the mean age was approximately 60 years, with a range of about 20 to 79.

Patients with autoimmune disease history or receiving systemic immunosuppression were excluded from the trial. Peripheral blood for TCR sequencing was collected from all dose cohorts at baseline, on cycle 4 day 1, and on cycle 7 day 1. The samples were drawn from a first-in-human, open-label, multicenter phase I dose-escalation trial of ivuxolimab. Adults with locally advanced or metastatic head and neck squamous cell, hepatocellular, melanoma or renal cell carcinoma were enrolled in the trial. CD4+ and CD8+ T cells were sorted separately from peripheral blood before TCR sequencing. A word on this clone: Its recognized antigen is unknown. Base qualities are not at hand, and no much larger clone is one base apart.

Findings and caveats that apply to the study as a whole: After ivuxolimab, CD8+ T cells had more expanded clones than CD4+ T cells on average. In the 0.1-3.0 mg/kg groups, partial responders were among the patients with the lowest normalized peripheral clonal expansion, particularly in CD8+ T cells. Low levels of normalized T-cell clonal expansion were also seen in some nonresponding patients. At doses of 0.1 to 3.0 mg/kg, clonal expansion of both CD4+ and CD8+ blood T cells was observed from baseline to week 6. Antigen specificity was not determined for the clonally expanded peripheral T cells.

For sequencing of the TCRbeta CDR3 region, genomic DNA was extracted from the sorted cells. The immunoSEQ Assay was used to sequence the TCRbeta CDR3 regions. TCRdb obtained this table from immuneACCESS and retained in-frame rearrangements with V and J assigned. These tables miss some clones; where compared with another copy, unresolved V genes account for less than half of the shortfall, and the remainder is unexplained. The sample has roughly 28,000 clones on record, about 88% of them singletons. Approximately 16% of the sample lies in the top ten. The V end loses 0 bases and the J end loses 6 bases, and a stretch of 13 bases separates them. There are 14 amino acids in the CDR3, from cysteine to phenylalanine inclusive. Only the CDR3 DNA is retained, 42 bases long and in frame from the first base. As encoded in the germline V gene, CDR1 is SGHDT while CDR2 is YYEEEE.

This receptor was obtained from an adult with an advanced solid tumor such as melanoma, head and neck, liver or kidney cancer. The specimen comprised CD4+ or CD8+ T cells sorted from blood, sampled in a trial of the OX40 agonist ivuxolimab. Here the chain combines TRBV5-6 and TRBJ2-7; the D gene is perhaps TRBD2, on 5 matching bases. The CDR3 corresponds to CASSLAGSGLEQYF. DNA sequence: TGTGCCAGCAGCTTGGCGGGATCCGGTCTCGAGCAGTACTTC.